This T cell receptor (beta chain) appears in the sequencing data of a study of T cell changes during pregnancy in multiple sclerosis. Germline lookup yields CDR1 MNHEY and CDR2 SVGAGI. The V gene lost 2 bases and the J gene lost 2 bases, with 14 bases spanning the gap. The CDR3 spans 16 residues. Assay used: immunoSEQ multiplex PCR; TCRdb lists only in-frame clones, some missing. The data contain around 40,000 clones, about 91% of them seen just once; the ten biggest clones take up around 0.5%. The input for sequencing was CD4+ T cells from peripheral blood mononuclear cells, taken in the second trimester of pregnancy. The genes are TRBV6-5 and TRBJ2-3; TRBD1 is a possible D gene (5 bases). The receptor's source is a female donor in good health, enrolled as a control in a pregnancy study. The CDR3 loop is CASSYLGRVNTDTQYF. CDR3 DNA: TGTGCCAGCAGTTACCTGGGCAGGGTGAACACAGATACGCAGTATTTT.